This entry describes one T cell receptor beta chain. The data were obtained in a study of blood T cell repertoires in COVID-19. Sequencing was performed with immunoSEQ multiplex PCR; in TCRdb, only in-frame clones are kept and a portion is missing. Of tens of thousands of clones in the sample, 75% to 90% were seen once. With 6 bases removed from V and 6 bases from J, the gap between germline ends came to 18 bases. CDR1 is SGHTA and CDR2 is FQGNSA in the germline V gene. The CDR3 has 15 amino acids. The gene calls are TRBV7-2 and TRBJ1-5; D is possibly TRBD1 (6 bases). This receptor was taken from an elderly man with acute or convalescent COVID-19. Sequenced: peripheral blood. CDR3 nucleotides: TGTGCCAGCAGGCTAACCGGGACACTATCTCAGCCCCAGCATTTT. Translating gives CASRLTGTLSQPQHF.